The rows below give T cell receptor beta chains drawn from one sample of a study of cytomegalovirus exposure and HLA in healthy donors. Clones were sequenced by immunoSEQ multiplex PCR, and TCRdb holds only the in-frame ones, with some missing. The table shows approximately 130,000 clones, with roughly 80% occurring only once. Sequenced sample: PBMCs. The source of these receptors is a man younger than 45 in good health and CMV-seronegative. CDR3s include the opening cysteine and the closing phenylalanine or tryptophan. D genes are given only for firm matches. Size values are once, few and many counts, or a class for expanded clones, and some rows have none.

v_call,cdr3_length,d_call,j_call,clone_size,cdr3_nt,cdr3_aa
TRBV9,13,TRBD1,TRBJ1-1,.,TGTGCCAGCAGCGTACAGGGGGACACTGAAGCTTTCTTT,CASSVQGDTEAFF
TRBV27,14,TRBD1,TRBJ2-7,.,TGTGCCAGCAGTAAGAGGGACAGGGGGTACGAGCAGTACTTC,CASSKRDRGYEQYF
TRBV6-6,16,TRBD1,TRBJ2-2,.,TGTGCCAGCAGTTACCCAACAGGGGTGAACACCGGGGAGCTGTTTTTT,CASSYPTGVNTGELFF
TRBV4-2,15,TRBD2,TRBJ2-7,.,TGTGCCAGCTCCCAAGCCGAGCGGGAGGCGGGTGAGCAGTACTTC,CASSQAEREAGEQYF
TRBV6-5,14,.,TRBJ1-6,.,TGTGCCAGCAGTTACCGGACTAGTAGTTCACCCCTCCACTTT,CASSYRTSSSPLHF
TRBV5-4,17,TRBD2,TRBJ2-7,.,TGTGCCAGCAGCGCAAGACTAGCGGGAGGTGCCTCCTACGAGCAGTACTTC,CASSARLAGGASYEQYF
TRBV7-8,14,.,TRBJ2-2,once,TGTGCCAGCATTCCGACAGTCTACACCGGGGAGCTGTTTTTT,CASIPTVYTGELFF
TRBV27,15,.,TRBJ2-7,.,TGTGCCAGCAGTCTTAACGGGAACCCGACCTACGAGCAGTACTTC,CASSLNGNPTYEQYF
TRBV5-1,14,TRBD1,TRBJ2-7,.,TGCGCCAGCAGCTTGCAACAGGGGTACCACGAGCAGTACTTC,CASSLQQGYHEQYF
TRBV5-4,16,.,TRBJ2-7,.,TGTGCCAGCAGCTCCCCCGTGGGGGCAGGATCCTACGAGCAGTACTTC,CASSSPVGAGSYEQYF
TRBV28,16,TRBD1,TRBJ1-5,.,TGTGCCACCCTCGGGACAGCCCTATATAGCAATCAGCCCCAGCATTTT,CATLGTALYSNQPQHF
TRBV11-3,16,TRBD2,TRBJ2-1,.,TGTGCCAGCAGCTTCCGTCTGGCGGGAGGGAACAATGAGCAGTTCTTC,CASSFRLAGGNNEQFF
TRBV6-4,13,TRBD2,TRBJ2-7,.,TGTGCCAGGGAGCGGGGATCCGGTTACGAGCAGTACTTC,CARERGSGYEQYF
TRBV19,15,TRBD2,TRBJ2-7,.,TGTGCCAGTAGTAAGACTAGCGGGGGTTTTGACGAGCAGTACTTC,CASSKTSGGFDEQYF
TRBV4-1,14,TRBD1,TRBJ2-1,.,TGCGCCAGCAGCCCTCGGGACAGGGACAATGAGCAGTTCTTC,CASSPRDRDNEQFF
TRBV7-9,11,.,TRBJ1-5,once,TGTGCCAGCAGCTCTGACAGCGCCCAGCATTTT,CASSSDSAQHF
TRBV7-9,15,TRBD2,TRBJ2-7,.,TGTGCCAGCAGCTTAGCCAGGACTAGCAGCTACGAGCAGTACTTC,CASSLARTSSYEQYF
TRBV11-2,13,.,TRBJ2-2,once,TGTGCCAGCAGCCCCCGGGGCACCGGGGAGCTGTTTTTT,CASSPRGTGELFF
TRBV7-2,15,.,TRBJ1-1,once,TGTGCCAGCTTACAGGTTAGCGGGACTAACACTGAAGCTTTCTTT,CASLQVSGTNTEAFF
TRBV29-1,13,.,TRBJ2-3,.,TGCAGCGGGTTCCCCCCGGGCACAGATACGCAGTATTTT,CSGFPPGTDTQYF
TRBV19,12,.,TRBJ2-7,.,TGTGCCAGTAGCCCTCAGGGGCGTGAGCAGTACTTC,CASSPQGREQYF
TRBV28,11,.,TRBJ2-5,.,TGTGCCAGCAGTTTTAACGGGGAGCAGTACTTC,CASSFNGEQYF
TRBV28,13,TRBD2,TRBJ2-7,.,TGTGCCAGCAAGGTAGCGGGGGCCTACGAGCAGTACTTC,CASKVAGAYEQYF
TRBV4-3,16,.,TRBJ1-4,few,TGCGCCAGCAGCCAAGAATTCCGGACTCATTCGGATAAACTGTTTTTT,CASSQEFRTHSDKLFF
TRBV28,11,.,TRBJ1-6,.,TGTGCCAGCAGTTCGAGTTCACCCCTCCACTTT,CASSSSSPLHF
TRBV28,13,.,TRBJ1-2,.,TGTGCCAGCAGCGTCCCGGGGGGCCGAGGCTACACCTTC,CASSVPGGRGYTF
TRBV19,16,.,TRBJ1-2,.,TGTGCCAGTAGTTATCCCAGTGACAGCCTCCCGGATGGCTACACCTTC,CASSYPSDSLPDGYTF
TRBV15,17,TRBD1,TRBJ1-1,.,TGTGCCACCAGCAGTGGACAGGGGGCAATCGTGAACACTGAAGCTTTCTTT,CATSSGQGAIVNTEAFF
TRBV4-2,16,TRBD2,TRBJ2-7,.,TGTGCCAGCAGCCAGCGGCCGGGAGGCGGGAGTTACGAGCAGTACTTC,CASSQRPGGGSYEQYF
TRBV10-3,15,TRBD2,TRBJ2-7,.,TGTGCCATCAGTGGGGGAGCGGGAGTTAACCACGAGCAGTACTTC,CAISGGAGVNHEQYF
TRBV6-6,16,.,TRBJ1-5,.,TGTGCCAGCAGTTACGGGGGGGCGGATAGTCATCAGCCCCAGCATTTT,CASSYGGADSHQPQHF
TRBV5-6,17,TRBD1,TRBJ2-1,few,TGTGCCAGCAGCTTAAACAGGGGGCTCAGCTCCTACAATGAGCAGTTCTTC,CASSLNRGLSSYNEQFF